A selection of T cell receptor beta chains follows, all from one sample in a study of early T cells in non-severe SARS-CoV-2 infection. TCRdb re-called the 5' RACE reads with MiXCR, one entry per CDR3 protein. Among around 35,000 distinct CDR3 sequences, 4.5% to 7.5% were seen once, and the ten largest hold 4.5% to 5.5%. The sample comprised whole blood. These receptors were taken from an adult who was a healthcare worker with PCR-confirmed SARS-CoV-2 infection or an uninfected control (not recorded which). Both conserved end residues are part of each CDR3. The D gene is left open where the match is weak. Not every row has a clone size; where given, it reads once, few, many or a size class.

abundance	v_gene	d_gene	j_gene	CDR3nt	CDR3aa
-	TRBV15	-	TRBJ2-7	TGTGCCACCAGCAGAGACGCAGAGTACGAGCAGTACTTC	CATSRDAEYEQYF
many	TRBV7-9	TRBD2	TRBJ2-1	TGTGCCAGCAGCTTTAGCGGGAAGACGTCTCCCTTTGACGAGCAGTTCTTC	CASSFSGKTSPFDEQFF
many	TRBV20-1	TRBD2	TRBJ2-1	TGCAGTGCTAGAGATCCTAGGACTAGCGGGAGGGCGAGTGAGCAGTTCTTC	CSARDPRTSGRASEQFF
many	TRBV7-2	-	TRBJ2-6	TGTGCCAGCAGCGCACAGGTCTCTGGGGCCAACGTCCTGACTTTC	CASSAQVSGANVLTF
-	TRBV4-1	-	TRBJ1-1	TGCGCCAGCACTGGAGACCTGAACACTGAAGCTTTCTTT	CASTGDLNTEAFF
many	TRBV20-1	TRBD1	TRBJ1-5	TGCAGTGCTTGCGGACAGGTTAGCAATCAGCCCCAGCATTTT	CSACGQVSNQPQHF
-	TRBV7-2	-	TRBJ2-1	TGTGCCAGCAGCCAACTGGACGGGGGCTTCTCCTACAATGAGCAGTTCTTC	CASSQLDGGFSYNEQFF
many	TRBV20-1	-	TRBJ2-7	TGCAGTGGGATTAGTTCCTACGAGCAGTACTTC	CSGISSYEQYF
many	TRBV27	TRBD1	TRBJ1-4	TGTGCCAGCAGTACCTACAGGGGAGAGCGTGAAAAACTGTTTTTT	CASSTYRGEREKLFF
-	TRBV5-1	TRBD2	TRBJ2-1	TGCGCCAGCAGTAAGCGGGAGGGCGACAATGAGCAGTTCTTC	CASSKREGDNEQFF
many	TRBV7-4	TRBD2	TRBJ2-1	TGTGCCAGCAGCCTAGACCCCCCTAGCGGGGACAATGAGCAGTTCTTC	CASSLDPPSGDNEQFF
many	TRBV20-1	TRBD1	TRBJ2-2	TGCAGTGCTAGCACAGGGGGCGGTTGGAACACCGGGGAGCTGTTTTTT	CSASTGGGWNTGELFF
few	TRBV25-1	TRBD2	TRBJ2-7	TGTGCCAGCAGTGATCACGGACGGGGGGATTCCTACGAGCAGTACTTC	CASSDHGRGDSYEQYF
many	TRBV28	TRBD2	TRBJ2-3	TGTGCCAGCAGTTCGGGGACTAGCGGTAGCACAGATACGCAGTATTTT	CASSSGTSGSTDTQYF
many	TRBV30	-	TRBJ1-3	TGTGCCTGGGACCAAGGCCAGAGAAACACCATATATTTT	CAWDQGQRNTIYF
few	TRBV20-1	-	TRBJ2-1	TGCAGTGCTCGTCGGGGTGGAGCGCACAATGAGCAGTTCTTC	CSARRGGAHNEQFF
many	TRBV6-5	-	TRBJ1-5	TGTGCCAGCAGTGAGGGCTCGGGACAAAGCAATCAGCCCCAGCATTTT	CASSEGSGQSNQPQHF
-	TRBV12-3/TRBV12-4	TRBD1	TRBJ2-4	TGTGCCAGCAGTTGGGGACAGGGAGGGAAAAACATTCAGTACTTC	CASSWGQGGKNIQYF
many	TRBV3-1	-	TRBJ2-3	TGTGCCAGCAGCCCAGGACAGCTGAATACGCAGTATTTT	CASSPGQLNTQYF
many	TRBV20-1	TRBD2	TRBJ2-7	TGCAGTGCTAGTAGGACTAGCGGCACCTACGAGCAGTACTTC	CSASRTSGTYEQYF
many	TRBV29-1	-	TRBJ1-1	TGCAGCGTATCCGGGCCCCTTCTGAACACTGAAGCTTTCTTT	CSVSGPLLNTEAFF
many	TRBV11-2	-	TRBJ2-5	TGTGCCAGCAGCTTAACGGGAGAAGAAGAGACCCAGTACTTC	CASSLTGEEETQYF
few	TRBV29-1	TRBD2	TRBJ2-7	TGCAGCGTTGAGTTTGGGAGGGTCTACGAGCAGTACTTC	CSVEFGRVYEQYF
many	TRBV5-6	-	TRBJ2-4	TGTGCCAGCAGCTTGGCCGGGAGTGCTGCCAAAAACATTCAGTACTTC	CASSLAGSAAKNIQYF
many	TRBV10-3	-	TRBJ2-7	TGTGCCATCAGTGACGAGAAGGGGTCCTACGAGCAGTACTTC	CAISDEKGSYEQYF
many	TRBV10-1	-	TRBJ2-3	TGCGCCAGCAGTGAGTCGAGAGTAGCCACGCAGTATTTT	CASSESRVATQYF
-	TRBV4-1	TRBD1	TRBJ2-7	TGCGCCAGCAGCCATACAGGGGAATCCTACGAGCAGTACTTC	CASSHTGESYEQYF
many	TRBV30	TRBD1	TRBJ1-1	TGTGCCTGGAGTTCGTCCGAGACAGGGAAATTTCTTGAAGCTTTCTTT	CAWSSSETGKFLEAFF
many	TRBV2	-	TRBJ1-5	TGTGCCAGCAAGGTCATTGATGTTCAGCCCCAGCATTTT	CASKVIDVQPQHF
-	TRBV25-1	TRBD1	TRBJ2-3	TGTGCCAGCAGACCAAGGACAGGCCATGAAGATACGCAGTATTTT	CASRPRTGHEDTQYF
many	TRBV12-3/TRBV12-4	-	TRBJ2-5	TGTGCCAGCAGTTTTTTCGGGGGTGGAGAGACCCAGTACTTC	CASSFFGGGETQYF
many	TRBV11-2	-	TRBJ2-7	TGTGCCAGCACCTTTGGGACCATCTACGAGCAGTACTTC	CASTFGTIYEQYF
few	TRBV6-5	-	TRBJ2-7	TGTGCCAGCCGAAGGGAGAGAAACACCTACGAGCAGTACTTC	CASRRERNTYEQYF
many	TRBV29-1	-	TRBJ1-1	TGCAGCGTTGGGGAGACTGAAGCTTTCTTT	CSVGETEAFF
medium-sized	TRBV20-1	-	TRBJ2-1	TGCAGTGCCAATAAAGGCCGGGTCGACGAGCAGTTCTTC	CSANKGRVDEQFF
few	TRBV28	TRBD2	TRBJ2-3	TGTGCCAGCAGTTCTCTAGCGGGAGGGTCGGGCACAGATACGCAGTATTTT	CASSSLAGGSGTDTQYF
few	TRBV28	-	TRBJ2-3	TGTGCCAGCGGTGGGGGCGAATCAGATACGCAGTATTTT	CASGGGESDTQYF
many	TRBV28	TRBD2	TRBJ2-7	TGTGCCAGCAGTTTACCTTCCGGGGCGGGAGTCGACGAGCAGTACTTC	CASSLPSGAGVDEQYF
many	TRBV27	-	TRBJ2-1	TGTGCCAGCGTTTTCGACGGGTTTAACTACAATGAGCAGTTCTTC	CASVFDGFNYNEQFF
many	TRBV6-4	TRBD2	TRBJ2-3	TGTGCCAGCAGTGAGCTAGCGGGAGGAAGCACAGATACGCAGTATTTT	CASSELAGGSTDTQYF
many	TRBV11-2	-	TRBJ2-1	TGTGCCAGCAGCTTAGAGCTGAGCAATGAGCAGTTCTTC	CASSLELSNEQFF